The source of this T cell receptor beta chain is a study of T cell clonotyping in hematopoietic cell transplantation (dated by TCRdb to the early 2020s). Concerning the study at large: Pretransplant recipient samples were obtained after cytoreduction. A total of fewer than 150 blood samples were gathered in the study from approximately 32 consecutive transplant recipients along with their related donors. Recruitment of patients ran from late 2015 to early 2017, and follow-up continued until September 2020 or until death.

Turning to this clone: What antigen it recognizes has not been identified. Base qualities were left out, and no much larger clone turns up one base away.

Sample time point, as interpreted from the label and publication: recipient sample about 28 days before transplant, after cytoreduction. Recipient blood was collected about 28 days before transplant and at days 30, 100 and 180 after transplant. Using Nuclei Lysis Solution, genomic DNA was extracted from unfractionated peripheral blood mononuclear cells that were either fresh or cryopreserved. The V end loses 3 bases and the J end loses 7 bases, and a stretch of 12 bases separates them. Taken from cysteine to phenylalanine, the CDR3 has 13 residues. This entry keeps only the CDR3 DNA: 39 bases, framed from base 1. The germline V gene (reference sequence) sets CDR1 to GTSNPN and CDR2 to SVGIG. Study-level results and caveats: Sample size was limited, and cells were not sorted, so CD4 and CD8 repertoire contributions could not be separated. After transplant, TCR diversity in recipients dropped, and pathologically expanded clonotypes climbed progressively between day 30 and day 180. Recipient repertoires showed only a small fraction of overlap with donor repertoires, and over 97% appeared de novo at the given depth. Inverse Simpson Index values from donors and from recipients before transplant predicted broader TCR repertoire diversity after transplant.

With the immunoSEQ assay, which is a bias-controlled multiplex PCR relying on V- and J-specific primers, TCR beta CDR3 regions were amplified from genomic DNA. In a second PCR step, the CDR3 amplicons were tagged with a proprietary barcode plus Illumina adapter sequences. CDR3 libraries were sequenced on an Illumina MiSeq instrument. The original methods were these. Export and quality control were done with immunoSEQ Analyzer 3.0, while downstream analyses used R Bioconductor and Immunarch. Only productive rearrangements in the normalized downsampled data set were used to calculate repertoire metrics. Pathologically expanded clonotypes were defined as those larger than 5 templates in the normalized cohort. The Inverse Simpson Index was used to measure repertoire diversity. The non-normalized data set was used for CMV-specificity analyses so that all clonotypes could be captured. The clones in this table, taken by TCRdb from immuneACCESS, are in-frame only. Not every clone is retained; where verified, under half of the shortfall comes from an unresolved V gene, and the cause of the rest is unknown. D and trimming were read from the DNA, whereas the V and J calls and clone size are those reported in that table. The sample includes some 40,000 clones, with less than 85% observed a single time. The ten largest clones take up approximately 3% of the sample.

The V gene is TRBV30 and the J gene is TRBJ2-2, with a tentative D gene TRBD1 over 5 matching bases. The material sequenced was peripheral blood mononuclear cells, taken before stem cell transplant. The receptor was derived from a man in his sixties with acute myeloid leukemia. Some clones in this sample may be carry-over from other donors' samples. The bases read TGTGCCTGGAGCAGGGAAGGTGGCGGGGAGCTGTTTTTT. Its translation reads: CAWSREGGGELFF.